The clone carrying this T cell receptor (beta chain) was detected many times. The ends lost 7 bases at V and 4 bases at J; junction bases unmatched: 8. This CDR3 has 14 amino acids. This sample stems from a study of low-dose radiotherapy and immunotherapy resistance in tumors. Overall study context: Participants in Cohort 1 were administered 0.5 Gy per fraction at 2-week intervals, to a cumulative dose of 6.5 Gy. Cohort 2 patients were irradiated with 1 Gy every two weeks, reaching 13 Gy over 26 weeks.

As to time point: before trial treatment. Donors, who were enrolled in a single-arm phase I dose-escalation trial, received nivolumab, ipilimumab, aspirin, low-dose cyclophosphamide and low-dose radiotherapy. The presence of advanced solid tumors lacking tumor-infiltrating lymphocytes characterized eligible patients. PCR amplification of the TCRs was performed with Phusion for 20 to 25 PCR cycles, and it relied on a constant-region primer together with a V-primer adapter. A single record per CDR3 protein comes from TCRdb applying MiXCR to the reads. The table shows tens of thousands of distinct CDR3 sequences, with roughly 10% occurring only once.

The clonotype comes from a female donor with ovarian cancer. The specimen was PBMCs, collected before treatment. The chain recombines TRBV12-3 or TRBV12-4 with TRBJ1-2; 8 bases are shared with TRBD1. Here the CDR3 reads CASTTWTGIYGYTF. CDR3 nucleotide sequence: TGTGCCAGCACCACTTGGACAGGGATCTATGGCTACACCTTC.